This T cell receptor (beta chain) was obtained from a study of T cells after yellow fever vaccination. V gave up 7 bases and J gave up 7 bases, with 11 bases separating them. The CDR3 totals 13 residues. Germline V gene data show CDR1 as SGHTA and CDR2 as FQGNSA. In this sample, this clonotype turned up a few times. MiXCR, applied by TCRdb to the 5' RACE reads, yields one record per CDR3 protein. This sample carries fewer than 350,000 distinct CDR3 sequences, 8.5% to 10% of them seen once, and the ten largest clones take under 20%. The sequence was obtained from a man younger than 35 who received the YFV17D yellow fever vaccine. This rearrangement joins TRBV7-2 to TRBJ1-6; D uncertain. Source: PBMCs, taken on the day of the first yellow fever vaccination. CDR3 DNA sequence: TGTGCCAGCACCCGAAGTAGAAATTCACCCCTCCACTTT. This codes for CASTRSRNSPLHF.